This T cell receptor beta chain was identified in a study of shared clonotypes between healthy human individuals. Study in general: For every donor, three CD4 naive, three CD4 memory, two CD8 naive and one CD8 memory plates were used. Study results and caveats: The donor pool, a small one, limited the genetic and exposure-history diversity represented.

V was clipped by 6 bases and J by 4 bases; unmatched bases: 14. Germline V gene lookup returns CDR1 MDHEN and CDR2 SYDVKM. This CDR3 spans 18 amino acids. The naive CD8 fraction comprised CD45RO-negative cells positively selected for CCR7 and excluded terminally differentiated effector memory CD45RA+ cells. Genomic DNA of each subset was evenly split across several immunoSEQ plates. Repertoires were generated with immunoSEQ multiplex PCR, while TCRdb's copy carries only in-frame clones and drops some. The sample holds a few million clones, about 93% seen once. Regarding this clone: Its antigen is unidentified.

Material: naive CD8+ T cells from PBMCs. The origin of this receptor is a man younger than 30 in good health. Some clones in this sample may be carry-over from other donors' samples. The chain links TRBV28 to TRBJ2-3, with 12 bases aligning to TRBD2. The CDR3 sequence: CASRRLAGVIERADTQYF. CDR3 coding DNA: TGTGCCAGCAGGCGACTAGCGGGAGTTATCGAGAGGGCAGATACGCAGTATTTT.